This TCR beta chain originates from a study of early T cells in non-severe SARS-CoV-2 infection. Looking at the study overall: The study sequenced bulk RNA from unsorted whole blood, with chains unpaired. The study, taken as a whole, reports: Anti-spike CD8 responses were favored in VDJdb matching, and private and CD4 specificities were missed.

Attached unique molecular identifiers marked individual cDNA molecules. One entry per CDR3 protein results from TCRdb running MiXCR on the 5' RACE reads. The data show roughly 30,000 distinct CDR3 sequences, approximately 6% seen once. V lost 7 bases, J lost 0 bases, and 10 bases lay in between. CDR3 length: 15 residues. Germline-derived CDR1 and CDR2 are SGHTA and FQGNSA. This clonotype was detected many times. No antigen is known for it. Sequencing was performed on whole blood, taken at baseline. The receptor was isolated from an adult who was a healthcare worker with PCR-confirmed SARS-CoV-2 infection or an uninfected control (not recorded which). This chain joins TRBV7-2 and TRBJ1-6, with D unresolved. For the CDR3, the DNA is TGTGCCAGCAAGAGGGATAGCTCCTATAATTCACCCCTCCACTTT. It translates to CASKRDSSYNSPLHF. Supplemented by reference TRBV7-2 and TRBJ1-6, the full variable domain reads GAGVSQSPSNKVTEKGKDVELRCDPISGHTALYWYRQSLGQGLEFLIYFQGNSAPDKSGLPSDRFSAERTGGSVSTLTIQRTQQEDSAVYLCASKRDSSYNSPLHFGNGTRLTVT.